Sequencing of this TCR beta chain was carried out in a study of blood T cell repertoires in COVID-19. Study-wide background: Donors in the United States, Italy and Spain gave samples during acute or convalescent COVID-19. In each case, the material was cDNA or gDNA derived from T cells, B-cell-depleted T cells, or PBMCs.

TCRdb's table, derived via immunoSEQ multiplex PCR, lists solely in-frame clones and lacks some. This table has about 250,000 clones, 85% appearing once. From germline, CDR1 is SGHTA and CDR2 FQGNSA. The V and J ends lost 6 bases and 1 base respectively, with 8 bases between them. CDR3 size: 13 residues. The count of this clone is one. The sample was peripheral blood. V is TRBV7-2 and J is TRBJ2-3; D ambiguous. The sequence derives from a man aged 50 to 59 with active or convalescent COVID-19. CDR3 nucleotides: TGTGCCAGCAGGAGGAGCGGCACAGATACGCAGTATTTT. Translated: CASRRSGTDTQYF.